This T cell receptor beta chain was documented in a study of quantifying T cell responses using KT2 cells. Study overall: Reverse transcription used primers in the TCR alpha and beta constant regions. The second PCR was a qPCR stopped at a predetermined fluorescence threshold. Regarding the study as a whole: KT2 clone alpha and beta sequence counts scaled linearly with input KT2 cell number.

Trimming removed 1 base from V and 9 bases from J; junction bases left unmatched: 8. Per the germline V gene, CDR1 is LNHNV and CDR2 is YYDKDF (reference sequence). This CDR3 region has 16 residues. The sample is PBMC spiked with counted cells of clone KT2. KT2 cells were mixed with fixed PBMC numbers at varying ratios. This clonotype came up many times. Its matching antigen is unknown. An oligo carrying a UMI was ligated to the cDNA 3' end. The first PCR ran approximately 4 cycles with an equimolar RC1.1 and RC1.2 beta primer mix. TCRdb redid the calling of the UMI-ligation and nested PCR reads with MiXCR, one entry per CDR3 protein. The profile covers fewer than 40,000 distinct CDR3 sequences, with roughly 8% appearing a single time and around 14% taken by the ten largest.

The material sequenced was PBMCs spiked with cells of the T cell clone KT2. This TCR derives from a human donor. The chain uses TRBV15 and TRBJ1-5; 11 nucleotides match TRBD1. The CDR3 coding sequence is TGTGCCACCAGCAGAGGGACAGGGGGCCCAATCTGGCCCCAGCATTTT. Translation: CATSRGTGGPIWPQHF.